This entry is about one TCR beta chain. Its antigen is unknown. The donors comprised healthy bone marrow donors. These data originate in a study of cytomegalovirus exposure and HLA in healthy donors. Use of 60 Vbeta and 13 Jbeta primers characterized the PCR. Repertoires were generated with immunoSEQ multiplex PCR, while TCRdb's copy carries only in-frame clones and drops some. Here the sample spans about 160,000 clones, approximately 77% being singletons. Study conclusions and caveats: Among TCR beta chains, those listed as cytomegalovirus-associated numbered about 160.

The TCR originated in a female donor in good health and CMV-seronegative. Sequenced material: PBMCs.

The CDR3 loop is CASSQRAGAKTEAFF. In DNA form, the CDR3 reads TGCGCCAGCAGCCAGCGGGCAGGGGCTAAAACTGAAGCTTTCTTT. The rearrangement uses TRBV4-3 and TRBJ1-1; possibly TRBD1 for D (6 bases). The CDR3 runs 15 residues. V was shortened by 3 bases and J by 5 bases, with 16 bases between the two germline ends. In germline, CDR1 is LGHNA, CDR2 YSLEER.